This record concerns one TCR beta chain sequence. The antigen is unknown. The data were obtained in a study of blood T cells in healthy people across ages. Germline CDR1 reads SGHKS; CDR2 reads YYEKEE (reference sequence). The CDR3 contains 17 residues. V shed 0 bases, J shed 3 bases, and the junction held 5 bases outside the gene matches. The use of a sample-barcoded 5' primer and a J-beta primer mix characterized a second PCR of roughly 6 to 11 cycles. TCRdb fed the 5' RACE reads into MiXCR, producing one record per CDR3 protein. This sample has roughly 680,000 distinct CDR3 sequences, with about 51% found just once. Roughly 9.2 milliliters of peripheral blood were drawn from each donor into EDTA-treated tubes. Study-level results: Donor CMV status was unknown, possibly confounding expanded clonotype changes. The fall in TCR beta diversity per million T cells was roughly linear with age. Aged donors had fewer naive CD4+ cells and lower diversity than long-lived donors.

The sample taken for sequencing was blood. The chain couples TRBV5-5 to TRBJ2-1; the match to TRBD2 covers 11 bases. The clonotype originates from an elderly woman in good health. Here the CDR3 DNA reads TGTGCCAGCAGCTTGGCCGCGACTAGCGGGATCTACAATGAGCAGTTCTTC. This sequence encodes CASSLAATSGIYNEQFF. Looking up the rest from reference TRBV5-5 and TRBJ2-1 gives the full variable domain: DAGVTQSPTHLIKTRGQQVTLRCSPISGHKSVSWYQQVLGQGPQFIFQYYEKEERGRGNFPDRFSARQFPNYSSELNVNALLLGDSALYLCASSLAATSGIYNEQFFGPGTRLTVL.